Below are 25 T cell receptor beta chains sequenced from a single sample in a study of shared clonotypes between healthy human individuals (TCRdb year 2020). To prepare the library, the immunoSEQ multiplex PCR assay was applied. Sourced from immuneACCESS, this table was stored by TCRdb with only in-frame sequences that have V and J called. A share of the clones is absent; for the studies checked, an unresolved V gene accounts for under half, and the remainder has no known explanation. The sample includes 850,000 to 1,200,000 clones, with roughly 80% observed a single time. The ten most abundant clones make up less than 1.5% of the sample. What was sequenced was memory CD4+ T cells sorted from blood. The cell subset or site label on this specimen signifies: CD45RA-negative fraction. These receptors were collected from a man between 18 and 35 years old in good health.

This chain uses TRBV13 with TRBJ2-1; perhaps TRBD2 as D (6 bases). Germline CDR1 and CDR2: PRHDT and FYEKMQ (reference sequence). The V end was cut by 3 bases, the J end by 9 bases, with 9 bases between. CDR3 length: 12 residues. CDR3 protein: CASSFLGGEQFF. The CDR3 DNA follows: TGTGCCAGCAGCTTTCTCGGGGGTGAGCAGTTCTTC.

This clone was recorded once. The chain joins TRBV15 to TRBJ1-3; possibly TRBD1 for D (6 bases). This CDR3 has 17 residues. V lost 1 base and J 0 bases, leaving 13 bases between the germline ends. From germline, CDR1 is LNHNV and CDR2 YYDKDF (reference sequence). CDR3 amino acids: CATSRGWDTNSGNTIYF. In DNA form, the CDR3 reads TGTGCCACCAGCAGAGGTTGGGACACTAACTCTGGAAACACCATATATTTT. The full variable domain, with the rest looked up from reference TRBV15 and TRBJ1-3, is DAMVIQNPRYQVTQFGKPVTLSCSQTLNHNVMYWYQQKSSQAPKLLFHYYDKDFNNEADTPDNFQSRRPNTSFCFLDIRSPGLGDTAMYLCATSRGWDTNSGNTIYFGEGSWLTVV.

The chain combines TRBV7-8 with TRBJ1-1; maybe TRBD1 (5 bases). This CDR3 is 15 amino acids long. The V gene's germline CDR1 is SGHVS and CDR2 FQNEAQ. The ends were cut back, 1 base at V and 5 bases at J, with 14 bases in the middle. CDR3 DNA: TGTGCCAGCAGCTTAGGAGGCAGGGAGGGGACTGAAGCTTTCTTT. Protein product: CASSLGGREGTEAFF.

Notes on this clone: Different DNA sequences within this sample yield the same CDR3. This chain uses TRBV4-1 with TRBJ2-1, with D maybe TRBD2 (7 bases). V gave up 2 bases and J gave up 7 bases, with 21 bases separating them. Germline V gene data show CDR1 as MGHRA and CDR2 as YSYEKL. The CDR3 spans 17 residues. CDR3 sequence reads: CASSQTPSGGANNEQFF. CDR3 DNA: TGCGCCAGCAGCCAAACTCCTAGTGGGGGGGCAAATAATGAGCAGTTCTTC.

The chain joins TRBV19 to TRBJ1-2; D might be TRBD1 (5 bases). There are 16 residues in the CDR3. Germline V gives CDR1 LNHDA, CDR2 SQIVND (reference sequence). Trimming left V 7 bases short and J 0 bases short, with 18 bases between. The CDR3 DNA is TGTGCCAGTAAATCCCCCGGGACGGAACCTAACTATGGCTACACCTTC. Its protein product is CASKSPGTEPNYGYTF.

This chain joins TRBV5-8 and TRBJ1-1; 7 bases align to TRBD1. This CDR3 has 14 amino acids. V was pared by 4 bases and J by 5 bases, with 8 bases of the junction left unmatched. CDR1 and CDR2 from the germline V gene are SGHTS and YDEGEE. DNA for the CDR3: TGTGCCAGCAGCAACCCGACAGGGCGAACTGAAGCTTTCTTT. This gives the protein CASSNPTGRTEAFF.

The chain is built from TRBV6-6 and TRBJ1-1, with D possibly matching TRBD1 (6 bases). Between the trimmed V and J ends, which lost 6 bases and 5 bases, there was a span of 16 bases. The germline CDR1 and CDR2 sequences are MNHNY and SVGAGI (reference sequence). The CDR3 has 14 residues. This CDR3 is CASSRQGLTTEAFF. CDR3 in DNA: TGTGCCAGCAGCCGTCAGGGGCTAACGACTGAAGCTTTCTTT.

This chain links TRBV7-2 with TRBJ1-1, with D possibly being TRBD1 (5 bases). Trimming took off 5 bases at V and 9 bases at J, with 13 bases between the two ends. Germline-derived CDR1 and CDR2 are SGHTA and FQGNSA. The CDR3 is 12 amino acids. CDR3 sequence: CASSIMGGKAFF. The DNA of the CDR3 is TGTGCCAGCAGCATTATGGGGGGGAAAGCTTTCTTT.

About this clone itself: The same CDR3 is also encoded by other DNA sequences in this sample. The CDR3 sequence: CASSLGLAGSTDTQYF. The CDR3 bases are TGCGCCAGCAGCTTGGGACTAGCGGGGAGCACAGATACGCAGTATTTT. The rearrangement uses TRBV5-1 and TRBJ2-3; 11 bases align to TRBD2. The CDR3 runs 16 residues. J gave up 0 bases and V 0 bases, and 0 bases lay outside the gene matches. Germline V gene data show CDR1 as SGHRS and CDR2 as YFSETQ. Full variable domain (missing parts from reference TRBV5-1 and TRBJ2-3): KAGVTQTPRYLIKTRGQQVTLSCSPISGHRSVSWYQQTPGQGLQFLFEYFSETQRNKGNFPGRFSGRQFSNSRSEMNVSTLELGDSALYLCASSLGLAGSTDTQYFGPGTRLTVL.

This rearrangement joins TRBV11-2 to TRBJ2-5; no definite D call. This CDR3 comprises 11 residues. With 2 bases removed from V and 5 bases from J, the gap between germline ends came to 3 bases. Germline CDR1 and CDR2: SGHAT and FQNNGV. As DNA, the CDR3 is TGTGCCAGCAGCTTAATCGAGACCCAGTACTTC. Its protein product is CASSLIETQYF.

CDR3 DNA sequence: TGTGCCAGCTCACCTGCCCCTTCTTACGAGCAGTACTTC. It yields the protein CASSPAPSYEQYF. The rearrangement joins TRBV18 to TRBJ2-7; D not certain. CDR1 is KGHSH, CDR2 LQKENI, per germline. V lost 3 bases and J lost 4, with 10 bases in between. The CDR3 spans 13 residues.

About this clone: The junction differs from germline at one of its ends, possibly a read error. The chain joins TRBV6-1 to TRBJ1-2; the D is unclear. CDR1 is MNHNS and CDR2 is SASEGT in the germline V gene. This CDR3 is 15 amino acids long. In nucleotides, the CDR3 is TGTGCCAGCACTGAAGTAGGGTATCGTTTAAATGGCTACACCTTC. It codes for CASTEVGYRLNGYTF.

In DNA form, the CDR3 reads TGTGCCTGGAGCAGGACCGACATCTATGGCTACACCTTC. This translates into CAWSRTDIYGYTF. The chain carries TRBV30 and TRBJ1-2; no clear D gene. This CDR3 has 13 residues. Germline V gene lookup returns CDR1 GTSNPN and CDR2 SVGIG (reference sequence). The V end was cut by 3 bases, the J end by 4 bases, with 12 bases between.

This clone was seen a few times. The V call is TRBV6-1, the J call TRBJ2-4, with a tentative D call TRBD1 (6 bases). Germline V gene sequence: CDR1 MNHNS, CDR2 SASEGT. Trimming removed 3 bases at V and 3 bases at J, with 15 bases between. The CDR3 loop spans 16 amino acids. CDR3 protein: CASSDTDRTGKNIQYF. The CDR3 DNA reads TGTGCCAGCAGTGATACCGACAGGACCGGCAAAAACATTCAGTACTTC.

The V call is TRBV6-6, the J call TRBJ1-3; the D is unclear. Trimming took off 0 bases at V and 2 bases at J, with 11 bases between the two ends. CDR1 and CDR2 (germline): MNHNY, SVGAGI (reference sequence). The CDR3 loop spans 16 amino acids. CDR3: CASSYSGLPTGNTIYF. The CDR3 DNA reads TGTGCCAGCAGTTACTCGGGCCTACCCACTGGAAACACCATATATTTT.

Here the CDR3 DNA reads TGCGCCAGCAGCTTGGCCGTAGCGGGAGAGACCCAGTACTTC. Translated: CASSLAVAGETQYF. The chain couples TRBV5-1 to TRBJ2-5; 7 bases line up with TRBD2. This CDR3 has 14 amino acids. The V gene end was trimmed by 0 bases and the J gene end by 4 bases; junction bases not matched to a gene: 3. From germline, CDR1 is SGHRS and CDR2 YFSETQ. The full variable domain, rest sourced from reference TRBV5-1 and TRBJ2-5, is KAGVTQTPRYLIKTRGQQVTLSCSPISGHRSVSWYQQTPGQGLQFLFEYFSETQRNKGNFPGRFSGRQFSNSRSEMNVSTLELGDSALYLCASSLAVAGETQYFGPGTRLLVL.

As regards this clone: Other nucleotide sequences in the sample specify the same CDR3. The rearrangement joins TRBV5-1 to TRBJ2-2, with D tentatively TRBD1 or TRBD2 (5 bases each). Looked up from germline, CDR1 is SGHRS and CDR2 is YFSETQ. The CDR3 is 15 residues long. Between the trimmed V and J ends, which lost 2 bases and 5 bases, there was a span of 13 bases. CDR3 coding DNA: TGCGCCAGCAGCTTTGCAGGGAGTGGAACCGGGGAGCTGTTTTTT. Its translation: CASSFAGSGTGELFF.

The table lists this clone with a few counts. V is TRBV7-2 and J is TRBJ2-3, with 8 nucleotides matching TRBD2. Unmatched junction bases numbered 9, after V lost 5 bases and J lost 5 bases. This CDR3 spans 15 amino acids. CDR1 SGHTA and CDR2 FQGNSA come from the germline V gene. The CDR3 is CASSRPGLVGDTQYF. The CDR3 DNA follows: TGTGCCAGCAGCCGACCGGGACTAGTCGGAGATACGCAGTATTTT.

The gene calls are TRBV30 and TRBJ2-7; 7 positions agree with TRBD2. Germline V lookup: CDR1 GTSNPN, CDR2 SVGIG (reference sequence). The trim removed 7 bases at V and 5 bases at J, leaving 11 bases unmatched. The CDR3 has 13 amino acids. CDR3 residues: CASQTWGGDEQYF. The CDR3 bases are TGTGCCTCTCAGACCTGGGGGGGGGACGAGCAGTACTTC. The full variable domain, in which reference TRBV30 and TRBJ2-7 provide the parts outside the CDR3, is SQTIHQWPATLVQPVGSPLSLECTVEGTSNPNLYWYRQAAGRGLQLLFYSVGIGQISSEVPQNLSASRPQDRQFILSSKKLLLSDSGFYLCASQTWGGDEQYFGPGTRLTVT.

This chain uses TRBV18 with TRBJ2-3, with D perhaps TRBD1 (5 bases). Trimming left V 5 bases short and J 4 bases short, with 10 bases between. The V gene's germline CDR1 is KGHSH and CDR2 LQKENI. This CDR3 has 13 amino acids. CDR3 in DNA: TGTGCCAGCTCATTTACAGGTGCAGATACGCAGTATTTT. Its translation: CASSFTGADTQYF.

Only one count was recorded for this clone. The gene calls are TRBV5-3 and TRBJ2-7, with 7 bases identical to TRBD1. TRBV5-3 is noted as an ORF with a role that remains uncertain. The CDR3 extends over 16 amino acids. Trimming took 6 bases from V and 0 from J; bases not matched to a gene: 12. The CDR3 spells CARKKGDSTLSYEQYF. The CDR3 DNA reads as TGTGCCAGAAAAAAAGGGGACAGCACTCTCTCCTACGAGCAGTACTTC.

The chain employs TRBV5-8 and TRBJ1-5, with D tentatively TRBD1 (6 bases). Trimming took 4 bases from V and 5 from J, leaving 19 bases between them. This CDR3 is 16 amino acids long. CDR1 and CDR2 (germline): SGHTS, YDEGEE. The CDR3 region has the DNA TGTGCCAGCAGCCGTGTGGGGGGCGCTAGGGATCAGCCCCAGCATTTT. Amino acids: CASSRVGGARDQPQHF.

V gene TRBV11-2 combines with J gene TRBJ2-7; TRBD2 matches at 7 bases. Trimming cost V 10 bases and J 0 bases; bases outside gene matches: 9. CDR1 SGHAT and CDR2 FQNNGV come from the germline V gene. The CDR3 is 14 amino acids. CDR3 bases: TGTGCCACCCGCCGGGTAGCGGGCTCCTACGAGCAGTACTTC. Residues: CATRRVAGSYEQYF.

The rearrangement links TRBV6-1 to TRBJ2-5, with D maybe TRBD1 (6 bases). With 6 bases removed from V and 5 bases from J, the gap between germline ends came to 13 bases. CDR1 is MNHNS, CDR2 SASEGT, per germline. This CDR3 spans 13 amino acids. The CDR3 sequence is CASRADSLETQYF. CDR3 DNA: TGTGCCAGCAGGGCGGACAGTTTGGAGACCCAGTACTTC.

This CDR3 is CASITLPRDRGEAFF. The CDR3 DNA is TGTGCCAGTATCACCTTGCCCCGGGACAGGGGTGAAGCTTTCTTT. The chain employs TRBV19 and TRBJ1-1; TRBD1 aligns across 10 bases. Per germline, CDR1 LNHDA and CDR2 SQIVND (reference sequence). V shed 7 bases, J shed 7 bases, and the junction held 12 bases outside the gene matches. The CDR3 runs to 15 residues. Filled out from reference TRBV19 and TRBJ1-1, the complete variable domain reads DGGITQSPKYLFRKEGQNVTLSCEQNLNHDAMYWYRQDPGQGLRLIYYSQIVNDFQKGDIAEGYSVSREKKESFPLTVTSAQKNPTAFYLCASITLPRDRGEAFFGQGTRLTVV.